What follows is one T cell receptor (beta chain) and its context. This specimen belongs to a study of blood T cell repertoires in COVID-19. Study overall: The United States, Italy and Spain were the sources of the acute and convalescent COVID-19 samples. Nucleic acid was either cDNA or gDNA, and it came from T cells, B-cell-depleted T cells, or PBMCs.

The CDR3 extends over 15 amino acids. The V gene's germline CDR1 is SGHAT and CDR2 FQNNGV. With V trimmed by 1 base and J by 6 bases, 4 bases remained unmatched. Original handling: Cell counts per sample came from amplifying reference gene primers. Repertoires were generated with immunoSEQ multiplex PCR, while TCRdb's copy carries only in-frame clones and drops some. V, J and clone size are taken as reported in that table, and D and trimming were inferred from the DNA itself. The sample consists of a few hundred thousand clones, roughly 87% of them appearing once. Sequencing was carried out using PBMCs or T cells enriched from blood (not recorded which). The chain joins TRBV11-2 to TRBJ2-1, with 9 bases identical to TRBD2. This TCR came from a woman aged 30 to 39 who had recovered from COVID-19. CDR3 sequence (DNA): TGTGCCAGCAGCTTAGGGGGACTAGCCCGCAATGAGCAGTTCTTC. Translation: CASSLGGLARNEQFF.